This is a list of T cell receptor beta chains from one sample in a study of blood T cell repertoires in COVID-19. Assay used: immunoSEQ multiplex PCR; TCRdb lists only in-frame clones, some missing. This table holds fewer than 250,000 clones, 75% to 85% found once. Sample: peripheral blood. The receptors shown here come from a human donor in a cohort sampled during active COVID-19. CDR3s leave out the opening cysteine and the closing phenylalanine or tryptophan. Fields, in order: V gene, CDR3 protein.

TRBV15	ATSRVEYPETQY
TRBV11-2	ASSFGSGGEQY
TRBV27	ASRRQGSDEQY
TRBV28	ASSPGTGGANIQY
TRBV19	ASVHRPGGQDSYNEQF
TRBV23-1	ASSPAPSGQTGELF
TRBV28	ASRTPTGLGSPLH
TRBV18	ASSPPTERNEQF
TRBV19	ASSIGGVPHEKLF
TRBV11-2	ASSLLSQNYGYT
TRBV4-1	ASSQDRTSGGPYEQY
TRBV4-1	ASSQVLAGYEQY
TRBV28	ATAGESTDTQY
TRBV5-1	ASSPPEAGGPRLSEQY